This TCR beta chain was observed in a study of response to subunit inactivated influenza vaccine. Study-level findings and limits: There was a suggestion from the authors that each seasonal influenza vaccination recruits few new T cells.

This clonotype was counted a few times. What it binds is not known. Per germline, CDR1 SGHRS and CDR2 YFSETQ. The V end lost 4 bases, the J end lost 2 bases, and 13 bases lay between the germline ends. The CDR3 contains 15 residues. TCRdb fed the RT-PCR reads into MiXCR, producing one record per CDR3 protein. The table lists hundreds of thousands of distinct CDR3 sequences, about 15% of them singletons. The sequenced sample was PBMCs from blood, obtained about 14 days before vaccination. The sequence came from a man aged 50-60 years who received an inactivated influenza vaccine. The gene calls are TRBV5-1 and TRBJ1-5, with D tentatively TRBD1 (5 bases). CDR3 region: CASSPATGRNQPQHF. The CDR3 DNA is TGCGCCAGCAGCCCTGCAACGGGGCGCAATCAGCCCCAGCATTTT.